This T cell receptor beta chain was captured in a study of T cell repertoires in cytomegalovirus infection. Study at large: TCR beta signatures that were public indicated CMV infection and matching HLA type.

TCRdb re-called the reads with MiXCR, one entry per CDR3 protein. The table has approximately 730,000 distinct CDR3 sequences, around a third seen once. With respect to this clonotype: Its matching antigen is unknown.

Deletions cut 4 bases from V and 0 bases from J, with 12 bases between. CDR3 length equals 15 residues. CDR1 is SGDLS and CDR2 is YYNGEE in the germline V gene. This specimen consisted of cultured PBMCs, obtained from culture after CMV antigen stimulation. The chain uses TRBV9 and TRBJ2-3; D may correspond to TRBD1 or TRBD2 (5 bases each). This sequence was found in a human donor in good health (CMV status not recorded). Some clones in this sample may be carry-over from other donors' samples. CDR3 region: CASSSDGASTDTQYF. In nucleotides, the CDR3 is TGTGCCAGCAGCTCCGACGGGGCTAGCACAGATACGCAGTATTTT.